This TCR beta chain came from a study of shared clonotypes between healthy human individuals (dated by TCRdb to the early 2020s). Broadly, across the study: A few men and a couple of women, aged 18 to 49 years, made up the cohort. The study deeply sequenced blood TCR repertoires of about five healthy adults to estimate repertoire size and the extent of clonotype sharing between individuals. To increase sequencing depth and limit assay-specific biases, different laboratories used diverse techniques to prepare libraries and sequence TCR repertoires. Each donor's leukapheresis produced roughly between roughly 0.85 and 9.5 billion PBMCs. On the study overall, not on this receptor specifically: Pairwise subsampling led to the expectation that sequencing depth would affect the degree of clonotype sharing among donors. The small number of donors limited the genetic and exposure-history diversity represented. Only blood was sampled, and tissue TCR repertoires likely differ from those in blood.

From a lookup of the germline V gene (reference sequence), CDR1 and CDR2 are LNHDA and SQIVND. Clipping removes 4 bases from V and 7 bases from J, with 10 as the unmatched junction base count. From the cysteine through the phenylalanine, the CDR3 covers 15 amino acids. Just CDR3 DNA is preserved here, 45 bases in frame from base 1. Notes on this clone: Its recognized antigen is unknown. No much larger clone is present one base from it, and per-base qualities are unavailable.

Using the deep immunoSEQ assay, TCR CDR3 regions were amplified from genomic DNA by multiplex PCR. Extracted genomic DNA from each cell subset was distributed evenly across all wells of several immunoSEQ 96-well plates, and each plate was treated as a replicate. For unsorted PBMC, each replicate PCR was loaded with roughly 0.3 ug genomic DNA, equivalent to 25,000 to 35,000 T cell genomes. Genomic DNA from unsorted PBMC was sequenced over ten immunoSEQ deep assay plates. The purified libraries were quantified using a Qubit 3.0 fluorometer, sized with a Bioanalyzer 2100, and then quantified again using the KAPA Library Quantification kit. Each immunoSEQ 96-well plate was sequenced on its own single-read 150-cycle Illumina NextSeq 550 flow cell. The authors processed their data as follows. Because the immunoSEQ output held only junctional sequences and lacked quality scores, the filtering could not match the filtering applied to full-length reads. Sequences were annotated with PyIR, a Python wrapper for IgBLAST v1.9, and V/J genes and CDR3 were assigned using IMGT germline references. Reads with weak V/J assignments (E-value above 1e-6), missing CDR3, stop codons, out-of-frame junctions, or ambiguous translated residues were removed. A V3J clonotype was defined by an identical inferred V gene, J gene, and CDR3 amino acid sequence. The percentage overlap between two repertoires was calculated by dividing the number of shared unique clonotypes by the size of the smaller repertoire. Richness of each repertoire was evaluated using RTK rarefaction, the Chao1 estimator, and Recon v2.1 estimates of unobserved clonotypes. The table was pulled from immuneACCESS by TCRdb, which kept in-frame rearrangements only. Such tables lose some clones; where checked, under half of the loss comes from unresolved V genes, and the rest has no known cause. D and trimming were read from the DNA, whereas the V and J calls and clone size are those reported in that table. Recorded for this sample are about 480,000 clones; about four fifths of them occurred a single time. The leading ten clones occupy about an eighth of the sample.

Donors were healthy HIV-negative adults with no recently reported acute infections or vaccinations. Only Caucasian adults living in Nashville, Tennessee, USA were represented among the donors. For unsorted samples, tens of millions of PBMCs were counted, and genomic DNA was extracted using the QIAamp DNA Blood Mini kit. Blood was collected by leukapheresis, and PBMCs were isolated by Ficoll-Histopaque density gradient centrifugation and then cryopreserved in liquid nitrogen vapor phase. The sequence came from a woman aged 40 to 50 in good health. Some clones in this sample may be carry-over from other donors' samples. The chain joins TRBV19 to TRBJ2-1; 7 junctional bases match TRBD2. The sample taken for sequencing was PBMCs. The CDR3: CASSTSTSPLNEQFF. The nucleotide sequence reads TGTGCCAGTAGTACTTCGACTAGCCCCCTAAATGAGCAGTTCTTC.